A selection of T cell receptor beta chains follows, all from one sample in a study of cytomegalovirus exposure and HLA in healthy donors. TCRdb's copy holds only in-frame clones and misses some; the assay was immunoSEQ multiplex PCR. The sample holds more than 80,000 clones, roughly four fifths seen once. Sequencing was carried out using PBMCs. All receptors derive from a man aged 45-65 years in good health and CMV-seronegative. Both conserved end residues are trimmed from each CDR3. Each record gives: V gene, D gene, CDR3 protein. A D gene is named only where the DNA matches it firmly.

v_call: TRBV7-2
d_call: TRBD2
cdr3_aa: ASSLASGGGPYEQY

v_call: TRBV15
d_call: NA
cdr3_aa: ATSREFLRAANEKLF

v_call: TRBV19
d_call: TRBD1
cdr3_aa: ASSVGTESDTQY

v_call: TRBV28
d_call: NA
cdr3_aa: ASSSQKTNQPQH

v_call: TRBV10-3
d_call: TRBD1
cdr3_aa: AIGEGQNYGYT

v_call: TRBV5-1
d_call: NA
cdr3_aa: ASRGSGTEAF

v_call: TRBV19
d_call: NA
cdr3_aa: ASSIMPGSNSPLH

v_call: TRBV5-1
d_call: NA
cdr3_aa: ASSLVQGPNQPQH

v_call: TRBV6-1
d_call: NA
cdr3_aa: AATRLGLTDTQY

v_call: TRBV19
d_call: NA
cdr3_aa: ASSIDNGSGAF

v_call: TRBV5-1
d_call: TRBD2
cdr3_aa: ASRSIGGVSLITDTQY

v_call: TRBV18
d_call: NA
cdr3_aa: ASSPLLNEQF

v_call: TRBV19
d_call: TRBD1
cdr3_aa: ASSVTGEIEAF

v_call: TRBV7-9
d_call: NA
cdr3_aa: ASSSFGGPYEQY

v_call: TRBV5-4
d_call: NA
cdr3_aa: ASSFPGPVGVYT

v_call: TRBV29-1
d_call: TRBD2
cdr3_aa: SVAGPKGEQF

v_call: TRBV30
d_call: NA
cdr3_aa: AWRSGEGYT

v_call: TRBV28
d_call: TRBD2
cdr3_aa: ASSSLAGGPGNEQF

v_call: TRBV19
d_call: NA
cdr3_aa: ASSRLSGQRNQPQH

v_call: TRBV7-9
d_call: NA
cdr3_aa: ASSRGALYNEQF

v_call: TRBV7-9
d_call: TRBD2
cdr3_aa: ASSYYLGAGGDNEQF

v_call: TRBV30
d_call: NA
cdr3_aa: AWAGRTSFPLH

v_call: TRBV18
d_call: NA
cdr3_aa: ASSPRRGGNQPQH

v_call: TRBV1
d_call: NA
cdr3_aa: TSSRRAGRNEQY

v_call: TRBV10-3
d_call: TRBD1
cdr3_aa: AIRGDRGYATEAF

v_call: TRBV4-3
d_call: TRBD2
cdr3_aa: ASSLGLAGGLNEQF

v_call: TRBV7-8
d_call: TRBD1
cdr3_aa: ASTSYRGTYNEQF

v_call: TRBV5-1
d_call: TRBD1
cdr3_aa: ASSHGGTGGTKNIQY

v_call: TRBV5-1
d_call: NA
cdr3_aa: ASSWETGGEQF

v_call: TRBV19
d_call: NA
cdr3_aa: ASSMEGRDSPLH

v_call: TRBV2
d_call: NA
cdr3_aa: ASKSRERRTEAF

v_call: TRBV10-3
d_call: TRBD2
cdr3_aa: AISESRAGADTQY

v_call: TRBV28
d_call: NA
cdr3_aa: ASSSSYFQF

v_call: TRBV2
d_call: TRBD2
cdr3_aa: ATRGGGGATGELF

v_call: TRBV5-1
d_call: NA
cdr3_aa: ASSLGQTNTGELF

v_call: TRBV5-1
d_call: NA
cdr3_aa: ASSRTVLLGANVLT

v_call: TRBV5-4
d_call: NA
cdr3_aa: ASSFEGREAF

v_call: TRBV29-1
d_call: TRBD2
cdr3_aa: SVDSSGGDNEQF

v_call: TRBV14
d_call: NA
cdr3_aa: ASSQDGRWRAEAF

v_call: TRBV7-9
d_call: NA
cdr3_aa: ASSSPGLTNYGYT

v_call: TRBV5-5
d_call: NA
cdr3_aa: ASSQSPDSPYGYT

v_call: TRBV20-1
d_call: NA
cdr3_aa: SALTRTVQY